The 5 T cell receptor beta chains below all came from one sample that was sequenced in a study of breast tumors, draining lymph nodes, adjacent tissues. MiXCR, applied by TCRdb to the multiplex PCR reads, yields one record per CDR3 protein. The table has over 200,000 distinct CDR3 sequences, 32% seen once. Samples came from axillary lymph nodes draining the breast cancer. The sample was axillary lymph node tissue. Every receptor here comes from a female donor with breast cancer. Some clones in this sample may be carry-over from other donors' samples.

This chain links TRBV3-1 with TRBJ2-3; 10 nucleotides agree with TRBD2. The length of the CDR3 is 15 residues. V trimming: 2 bases; J trimming: 8 bases; junction bases outside the gene matches: 7. Germline values: CDR1 LGHDT, CDR2 YNNKEL (reference sequence). CDR3 sequence: CASSQRLAGVVTQYF. The CDR3 nucleotides read TGTGCCAGCAGCCAACGGCTAGCGGGAGTGGTTACGCAGTATTTT.

This clonotype was observed a handful of times. With a much larger clone just one base away, this may be a read error. The conserved phenylalanine or tryptophan normally closing the CDR3 is absent here, so this likely arose from a read error. This sequence joins TRBV7-2 and TRBJ2-5, with TRBD2 identical over 7 bases. Germline CDR1 SGHTA, CDR2 FQGNSA. The V segment lost 0 bases and the J segment 4 bases; nucleotides outside the gene matches: 8. The CDR3 is 16 amino acids. CDR3 DNA: TGTGCCAGCAGCTTAGCAAGGCAGGGAGGGAGAGAGACCCAGTACTCC. Translation gives CASSLARQGGRETQYS.

This clonotype was recorded at least ten times. The V gene is TRBV12-5, the J gene TRBJ2-2, with no clear D. The CDR3 runs to 16 residues. Germline V gene sequence: CDR1 LGHNT, CDR2 FRNRAP. Trimming took off 2 bases at V and 4 bases at J, with 14 bases between the two ends. CDR3 loop: CASGLSLGMVTGELFF. CDR3 bases: TGTGCTAGTGGTTTGTCCCTTGGGATGGTCACCGGGGAGCTGTTTTTT.

This clonotype was picked up many times. The chain has TRBV20-1 and TRBJ2-7; 7 bases match TRBD2. V was pared by 7 bases and J by 3 bases, with 3 bases of the junction left unmatched. Germline-derived CDR1 and CDR2 are DFQATT and SNEGSKA (reference sequence). This CDR3 has 11 amino acids. CDR3 in amino acids: CSVPSGYEQYF. Written as DNA, the CDR3 is TGCAGTGTGCCTAGCGGCTACGAGCAGTACTTC.

V and J are TRBV27 and TRBJ2-3; D perhaps matches TRBD2 (5 bases). Trimming left V 5 bases short and J 2 bases short, with 11 bases between. Germline-derived CDR1 and CDR2 are MNHEY and SMNVEV (reference sequence). The CDR3 consists of 14 residues. CDR3: CASSKRGVTDTQYF. For the CDR3, the DNA is TGTGCCAGCAGTAAACGGGGAGTCACAGATACGCAGTATTTT.